The 11 T cell receptor beta chains below come from one sample, sequenced in a study of T-cell reconstitution after alpha-beta-depleted transplantation in children. As it was prepared, the TCRbeta library received unique molecular identifiers. A single record per CDR3 protein comes from TCRdb applying MiXCR to the PCR reads. The repertoire holds more than 550,000 distinct CDR3 sequences, with roughly 10% as singletons. This material consisted of PBMCs from the stem cell graft donor, taken from the stem cell graft. The receptors come from a human donor who donated a stem cell graft to a child with acute myeloid leukemia.

The chain links TRBV5-1 to TRBJ2-1; D uncertain. There are 12 residues in the CDR3. Germline CDR1 and CDR2: SGHRS and YFSETQ. V gave up 2 bases and J gave up 9 bases, with 9 bases separating them. Here the CDR3 reads CASSLRQTEQFF. The CDR3 nucleotides are TGCGCCAGCAGCTTAAGGCAGACTGAGCAGTTCTTC.

The rearrangement links TRBV18 to TRBJ1-1; 7 bases are shared with TRBD1. V trimming: 6 bases; J trimming: 4 bases; junction bases outside the gene matches: 14. The V gene's germline CDR1 is KGHSH and CDR2 LQKENI. The CDR3 is 16 amino acids. CDR3: CASSQLGQAEGTEAFF. CDR3 DNA sequence: TGTGCCAGCTCGCAACTAGGACAGGCCGAGGGCACTGAAGCTTTCTTT.

This sequence joins TRBV20-1 and TRBJ2-3; the D is unclear. There are 14 residues in the CDR3. CDR1 is DFQATT and CDR2 is SNEGSKA in the germline V gene (reference sequence). Trimming took off 6 bases at V and 8 bases at J, with 21 bases between the two ends. CDR3 DNA: TGCAGTGCAACCTTGGACGCTCACTCGGGTACGCAGTATTTT. As protein: CSATLDAHSGTQYF.

The table lists this clonotype with many counts. The chain joins TRBV30 to TRBJ2-7; the D gene is possibly TRBD1 (6 bases). CDR1 and CDR2 (germline): GTSNPN, SVGIG (reference sequence). V gave up 6 bases and J gave up 3 bases, with 12 bases separating them. The CDR3 is 12 residues long. The CDR3 DNA reads TGTGCCTGTGGTCAGGGGAACTACGAGCAGTACTTC. Translated, it gives CACGQGNYEQYF.

This clonotype was recorded many times. The chain recombines TRBV5-1 with TRBJ2-7; 11 bases match TRBD1. The V gene's germline CDR1 is SGHRS and CDR2 YFSETQ. V trimming: 3 bases; J trimming: 6 bases; junction bases outside the gene matches: 5. This CDR3 is built from 14 residues. CDR3 sequence reads: CASSSGQGAGEQYF. Here the CDR3 DNA reads TGCGCCAGCAGCTCAGGACAGGGGGCAGGCGAGCAGTACTTC. Filled out from reference TRBV5-1 and TRBJ2-7, the complete variable domain reads KAGVTQTPRYLIKTRGQQVTLSCSPISGHRSVSWYQQTPGQGLQFLFEYFSETQRNKGNFPGRFSGRQFSNSRSEMNVSTLELGDSALYLCASSSGQGAGEQYFGPGTRLTVT.

The chain uses TRBV19 and TRBJ2-2; perhaps TRBD1 as D (5 bases). CDR3 length: 15 residues. Trimming removed 6 bases from V and 5 bases from J, with 16 bases in between. The germline gives CDR1 LNHDA, CDR2 SQIVND (reference sequence). CDR3 residues: CASRGAGPSTGELFF. In nucleotides, the CDR3 is TGTGCCAGTAGAGGTGCAGGGCCCTCGACCGGGGAGCTGTTTTTT.

This clonotype was counted ten times or more. V is TRBV20-1 and J is TRBJ1-2; 8 bases match TRBD1. CDR3 length: 13 residues. Germline V lookup: CDR1 DFQATT, CDR2 SNEGSKA (reference sequence). Trimming removed 6 bases from V and 6 bases from J; junction bases left unmatched: 9. As DNA, the CDR3 is TGCAGTGCCAACCGACAGGGGACTAATGGCTACACCTTC. Residues: CSANRQGTNGYTF.

This clonotype was picked up many times. This chain joins TRBV5-6 and TRBJ1-2; D gene ambiguous. Trimming cost V 2 bases and J 8 bases, with 16 bases left between them. The CDR3 spans 14 residues. From germline, CDR1 is SGHDT and CDR2 YYEEEE. This chain's CDR3 is CASSFYLGPRGYTF. The CDR3 DNA sequence: TGTGCCAGCAGCTTCTACCTCGGGCCTAGGGGCTACACCTTC.

This clonotype occurred once. Given a much more abundant clone one base away, this may be a read error. V usage is TRBV5-1 and J usage is TRBJ2-5; D is possibly TRBD2 (6 bases). This CDR3 spans 15 amino acids. Germline CDR1 reads SGHRS; CDR2 reads YFSETQ. The CDR3 here is CASRVATGAEEPQYF. The CDR3 nucleotides are TGCGCCAGCAGGGTAGCCACGGGAGCGGAAGAGCCCCAGTACTTC. Full variable domain (missing parts from reference TRBV5-1 and TRBJ2-5): KAGVTQTPRYLIKTRGQQVTLSCSPISGHRSVSWYQQTPGQGLQFLFEYFSETQRNKGNFPGRFSGRQFSNSRSEMNVSTLELGDSALYLCASRVATGAEEPQYFGPGTRLLVL.

This clonotype came up a few times. The genes are TRBV27 and TRBJ1-5; no firm D call. Germline V CDR1 and CDR2: MNHEY, SMNVEV (reference sequence). With 1 base removed from V and 2 bases from J, the gap between germline ends came to 3 bases. The CDR3 extends over 13 amino acids. The CDR3 loop is CASSLFRNQPQHF. DNA of the CDR3: TGTGCCAGCAGTTTATTCCGCAATCAGCCCCAGCATTTT.

At least ten counts were recorded for this clonotype. This rearrangement joins TRBV29-1 to TRBJ2-3, with TRBD1 matching 12 bases. Germline V gene sequence: CDR1 SQVTM, CDR2 ANQGSEA. With 3 bases clipped from V and 5 bases from J, the junction kept 6 bases outside the gene matches. The CDR3 contains 15 residues. The CDR3 reads CSVDGDRGRVDTQYF. The CDR3, as DNA: TGCAGCGTTGATGGGGACAGGGGGCGGGTAGATACGCAGTATTTT.